A single TCR beta chain is shown here with its context. RNA transcripts yielded amplified TCR beta CDR3 regions. Primed by the HTBI set, a first-round RT-PCR was run on the TCR CDR3. TCRdb independently ran MiXCR on the multiplex PCR reads; one entry per CDR3 protein. The sample includes about 560,000 distinct CDR3 sequences, 12% to 15% of them seen just once. The CDR3 sequence is 14 residues long. V was shortened by 8 bases and J by 7 bases, with 17 bases between the two germline ends. Germline values: CDR1 LNHNV, CDR2 YYDKDF (reference sequence). Extraction of PBMCs used approximately 10 ml of fresh peripheral blood. This entry is derived from a study of T cells in Graves' hyperthyroidism and ophthalmopathy.

The sequencing sample was made of blood. J is TRBJ2-2 and V is TRBV15; tentatively, D is TRBD1 (6 bases). The receptor was derived from a woman between 35 and 50 years old with Graves' hyperthyroidism. In nucleotides, the CDR3 is TGTGCCACCGGGGCCACAGGGATGGGCGGGGAGCTGTTTTTT. Its translation is CATGATGMGGELFF.